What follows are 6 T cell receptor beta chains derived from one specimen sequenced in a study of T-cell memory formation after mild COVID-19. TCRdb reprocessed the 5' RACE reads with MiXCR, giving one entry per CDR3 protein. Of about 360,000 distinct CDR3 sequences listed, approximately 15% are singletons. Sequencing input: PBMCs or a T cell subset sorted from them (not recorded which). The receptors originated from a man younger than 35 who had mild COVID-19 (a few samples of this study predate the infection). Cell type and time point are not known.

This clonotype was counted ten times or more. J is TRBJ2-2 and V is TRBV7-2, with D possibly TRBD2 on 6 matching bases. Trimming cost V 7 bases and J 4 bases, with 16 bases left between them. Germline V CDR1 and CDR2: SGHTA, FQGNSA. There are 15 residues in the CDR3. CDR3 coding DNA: TGTGCCAGCACCAGGCGGGGTGCAGGCACCGGGGAGCTGTTTTTT. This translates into CASTRRGAGTGELFF.

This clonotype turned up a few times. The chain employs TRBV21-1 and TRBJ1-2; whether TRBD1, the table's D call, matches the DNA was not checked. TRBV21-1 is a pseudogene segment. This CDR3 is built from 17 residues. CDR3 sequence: CASSKGGIGQTQGGYTF. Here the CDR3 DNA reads TGTGCCAGCAGCAAAGGGGGGATCGGACAAACCCAAGGGGGCTACACCTTC.

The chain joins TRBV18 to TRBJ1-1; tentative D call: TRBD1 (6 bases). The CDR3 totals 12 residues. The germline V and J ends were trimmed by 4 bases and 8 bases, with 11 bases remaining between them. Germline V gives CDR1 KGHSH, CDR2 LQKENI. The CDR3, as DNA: TGTGCCAGCTCACTCCTGACAGGCGAAGCTTTCTTT. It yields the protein CASSLLTGEAFF.

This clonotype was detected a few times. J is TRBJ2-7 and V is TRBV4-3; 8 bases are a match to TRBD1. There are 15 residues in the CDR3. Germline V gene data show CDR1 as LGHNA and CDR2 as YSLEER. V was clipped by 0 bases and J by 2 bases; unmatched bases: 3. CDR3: CASSQDRTGPYEQYF. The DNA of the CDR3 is TGCGCCAGCAGCCAAGACCGGACAGGGCCCTACGAGCAGTACTTC.

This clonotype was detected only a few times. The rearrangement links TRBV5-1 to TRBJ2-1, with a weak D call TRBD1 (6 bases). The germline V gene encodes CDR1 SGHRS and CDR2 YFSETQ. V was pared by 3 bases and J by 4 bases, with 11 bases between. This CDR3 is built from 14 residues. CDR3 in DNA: TGCGCCAGCAGCTCCTCACAGGGTTACAATGAGCAGTTCTTC. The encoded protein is CASSSSQGYNEQFF.

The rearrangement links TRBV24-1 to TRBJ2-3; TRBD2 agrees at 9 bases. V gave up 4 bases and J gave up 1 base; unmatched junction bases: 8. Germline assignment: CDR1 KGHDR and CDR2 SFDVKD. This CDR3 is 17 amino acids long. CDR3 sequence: CATSDPDLAGGTDTQYF. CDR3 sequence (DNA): TGTGCCACCAGTGACCCCGACTTAGCGGGGGGCACAGATACGCAGTATTTT.